This TCR beta chain was identified in a study of blood T cell repertoires in COVID-19. In the study overall: The analysed material was cDNA or gDNA that came from T cells, B-cell-depleted T cells, or PBMCs.

Generated by immunoSEQ multiplex PCR, the TCRdb table keeps only in-frame clones and is missing some. This table holds under 250,000 clones, 65% to 85% found once. Trimming left V 0 bases short and J 4 bases short, with 15 bases between. Germline values: CDR1 SGHDN, CDR2 FVKESK. The CDR3 spans 16 residues. The receptor was derived from a man aged 40-49 years with acute or convalescent COVID-19. The chain joins TRBV14 to TRBJ2-5; D is possibly TRBD2 (5 bases). Sequenced material: peripheral blood. The CDR3 coding sequence is TGTGCCAGCAGCCAAGAATTAGGACTTTGGGCAGAGACCCAGTACTTC. It yields the protein CASSQELGLWAETQYF.